This T cell receptor beta chain was identified in a study of cytomegalovirus exposure and HLA in healthy donors. Turning to this clone: Its specificity is unknown.

CDR3 length: 13 amino acids. V shed 4 bases, J shed 3 bases, and the junction held 0 bases outside the gene matches. Germline loops: CDR1 MNHNS, CDR2 SASEGT. Findings and limits, study-wide: The study reported that TCR beta sequences accurately predicted HLA-A and HLA-B alleles in most subjects.

Regarding donors, all were healthy bone marrow donors. Both 60 Vbeta primers and 13 Jbeta primers went into the PCR. As handled by the study authors: Later, an analysis found 75 million to 100 million unique TCR beta chains, and around 12 million of these were shared. The method was immunoSEQ multiplex PCR; TCRdb's version includes in-frame clones alone and lacks a portion of them. The V and J calls and clone size come from that table; D and trimming were worked out from the DNA. The repertoire holds about 110,000 clones, with roughly 71% as singletons. The chain recombines TRBV6-1 with TRBJ1-1; 9 bases map to TRBD1. The sequence was obtained from a man aged 40-49 years in good health and CMV-seropositive. Sequencing used PBMCs. In DNA form, the CDR3 reads TGTGCCAGCAGTGGACAGGGGGACACTGAAGCTTTCTTT. Its translation is CASSGQGDTEAFF.